One and the same sample provided the 25 T cell receptor beta chains below, sequenced in a study of shared clonotypes between healthy human individuals. CD45RO-negative CD8 cells positively selected for CCR7 made up the naive population, which excluded terminally differentiated effector memory CD45RA+ cells. Assay used: immunoSEQ multiplex PCR; TCRdb lists only in-frame clones, some missing. The sample lists roughly 2 million clones; about 95% were seen once. The material sequenced was naive CD8+ T cells sorted from blood. These receptors originate from a man aged 18 to 29 in good health.

V and J are TRBV6-1 and TRBJ2-1; D is uncertain. Germline V gene data show CDR1 as MNHNS and CDR2 as SASEGT. V dropped 7 bases and J dropped 2 bases, with 9 bases sitting between them. The CDR3 consists of 13 residues. The CDR3 sequence: CASKMFTYNEQFF. In nucleotides, the CDR3 is TGTGCCAGCAAGATGTTTACCTACAATGAGCAGTTCTTC.

On this clone: Other nucleotide sequences in the sample specify the same CDR3. The chain combines TRBV27 with TRBJ2-7, with a possible D match to TRBD2 (5 bases). The CDR3 is 13 amino acids. V lost 3 bases and J 2 bases, leaving 8 bases between the germline ends. The germline V gene has CDR1 MNHEY and CDR2 SMNVEV (reference sequence). CDR3 loop: CASSLTGTYEQYF. In DNA form, the CDR3 reads TGTGCCAGCAGTTTGACGGGAACCTACGAGCAGTACTTC.

The chain links TRBV7-9 to TRBJ2-6, with 10 bases identical to TRBD1. This CDR3 is 18 amino acids long. Trimming cost V 3 bases and J 1 base; bases outside gene matches: 6. CDR1 and CDR2 (germline): SEHNR, FQNEAQ (reference sequence). The CDR3 here is CASSFAGTGASGANVLTF. CDR3 nucleotide sequence: TGTGCCAGCAGCTTCGCCGGGACAGGGGCTTCTGGGGCCAACGTCCTGACTTTC.

The chain has TRBV19 and TRBJ2-2; maybe TRBD2 (6 bases). In germline, CDR1 is LNHDA, CDR2 SQIVND (reference sequence). Deletions cut 11 bases from V and 2 bases from J, with 21 bases between. CDR3 length equals 16 residues. The CDR3 DNA sequence: TGTGCCGGGTGGGGAGGTCGAGACCTCAACACCGGGGAGCTGTTTTTT. Translating gives CAGWGGRDLNTGELFF.

The chain is built from TRBV6-5 and TRBJ2-2; 8 nucleotides line up with TRBD1. This CDR3 is built from 15 residues. Trimming removed 2 bases from V and 6 bases from J; junction bases left unmatched: 5. CDR1 MNHEY and CDR2 SVGAGI come from the germline V gene. This chain's CDR3 is CASSYGTGFSGELFF. The CDR3 coding sequence is TGTGCCAGCAGTTACGGGACAGGTTTCTCCGGGGAGCTGTTTTTT.

This clone has a single count. The chain is built from TRBV29-1 and TRBJ2-3; TRBD2 matches 9 bases. CDR1 is SQVTM, CDR2 ANQGSEA, per germline. V was clipped by 3 bases and J by 0 bases; unmatched bases: 4. The CDR3 covers 15 residues. This CDR3 is CSVDSSGASTDTQYF. In DNA form, the CDR3 reads TGCAGCGTTGATTCTAGCGGGGCCAGCACAGATACGCAGTATTTT.

The V gene is TRBV6-1, the J gene TRBJ2-1, with 9 bases that match TRBD1. Germline lookup yields CDR1 MNHNS and CDR2 SASEGT. The V gene end was trimmed by 5 bases and the J gene end by 8 bases; junction bases not matched to a gene: 7. The CDR3 covers 14 residues. In nucleotides, the CDR3 is TGTGCCAGCAGTTCGACAGGGGGATTCGATGAGCAGTTCTTC. Protein sequence: CASSSTGGFDEQFF.

As concerns this clone: A much larger clonotype is one base distant, so this may be a read error. This sample includes further DNA sequences coding for the same CDR3. The chain couples TRBV27 to TRBJ2-7; D uncertain. The CDR3 runs to 11 residues. V lost 5 bases and J 0 bases, leaving 2 bases between the germline ends. CDR1 is MNHEY and CDR2 is SMNVEV in the germline V gene (reference sequence). CDR3 protein: CASSLSYEQYF. In DNA form, the CDR3 reads TGTGCCAGCAGTCTCTCCTACGAGCAGTACTTC.

Regarding this clone: The sample has other DNA sequences that encode this CDR3 too. The rearrangement uses TRBV2 and TRBJ1-1; D may be TRBD1 (5 bases). Trimming cost V 5 bases and J 1 base, with 11 bases left between them. The CDR3 consists of 14 residues. Germline assignment: CDR1 SNHLY and CDR2 FYNNEI. CDR3 protein: CASSSGTENTEAFF. CDR3 DNA: TGTGCCAGCAGTTCCGGGACGGAGAACACTGAAGCTTTCTTT.

J is TRBJ2-7 and V is TRBV13; D perhaps matches TRBD2 (6 bases). The CDR3 contains 14 residues. Germline assignment: CDR1 PRHDT and CDR2 FYEKMQ (reference sequence). V lost 5 bases and J 0 bases, leaving 11 bases between the germline ends. CDR3 protein: CASSDGTSSYEQYF. The CDR3 nucleotides are TGTGCCAGCAGCGACGGGACTTCCTCCTACGAGCAGTACTTC.

This chain uses TRBV29-1 with TRBJ1-3; 7 bases map to TRBD1. The V segment lost 6 bases and the J segment 2 bases; nucleotides outside the gene matches: 4. Germline V CDR1 and CDR2: SQVTM, ANQGSEA. The CDR3 loop spans 13 amino acids. The CDR3 is CSVRTGAGNTIYF. The CDR3 nucleotides are TGCAGCGTAAGGACAGGCGCTGGAAACACCATATATTTT. The whole variable domain, remainder taken from reference TRBV29-1 and TRBJ1-3, is SAVISQKPSRDICQRGTSLTIQCQVDSQVTMMFWYRQQPGQSLTLIATANQGSEATYESGFVIDKFPISRPNLTFSTLTVSNMSPEDSSIYLCSVRTGAGNTIYFGEGSWLTVV.

This CDR3 reads CASSEFSGPHQPQHF. The CDR3 DNA reads TGCGCCAGCAGTGAGTTCTCCGGGCCCCATCAGCCCCAGCATTTT. The chain carries TRBV10-1 and TRBJ1-5; D is ambiguous. V was shortened by 1 base and J by 5 bases, with 12 bases between the two germline ends. CDR1 and CDR2 from the germline V gene are WNHNN and SYGVQD (reference sequence). This CDR3 contains 15 residues.

V gene TRBV7-9 combines with J gene TRBJ1-2; TRBD1 might be the D (6 bases). V lost 1 base and J lost 4, with 13 bases in between. This CDR3 has 15 residues. Germline V gives CDR1 SEHNR, CDR2 FQNEAQ (reference sequence). The CDR3 DNA is TGTGCCAGCAGCTTAGTCCCAGGGGTTGGCTATGGCTACACCTTC. Encoded protein: CASSLVPGVGYGYTF.

Details on this clone: This sample includes further DNA sequences coding for the same CDR3. This chain links TRBV7-9 with TRBJ2-7; D gene uncertain. The CDR3 runs to 12 residues. The V and J ends lost 1 base and 6 bases respectively, with 7 bases between them. Per germline, CDR1 SEHNR and CDR2 FQNEAQ (reference sequence). The CDR3 reads CASSLGRPEQYF. The CDR3 DNA reads TGTGCCAGCAGCTTAGGCAGGCCCGAGCAGTACTTC.

The V gene is TRBV15, the J gene TRBJ2-7; 7 positions agree with TRBD1. Germline lookup yields CDR1 LNHNV and CDR2 YYDKDF (reference sequence). The CDR3 is 13 amino acids. J lost 3 bases, V lost 5 bases, and 4 bases had no gene match. Written as DNA, the CDR3 is TGTGCCACCAGCTCGGGACAGATCTACGAGCAGTACTTC. Translating it yields CATSSGQIYEQYF.

This clone was seen only a few times. The DNA for the CDR3 is TGTGCCAGCAGCCCTGAATACAGGGAAAATGGCTACACCTTC. Translation: CASSPEYRENGYTF. V is TRBV5-8 and J is TRBJ1-2; D is perhaps TRBD1 (6 bases). The CDR3 consists of 14 residues. Germline V gene data show CDR1 as SGHTS and CDR2 as YDEGEE. Trimming shortened V by 4 bases and J by 6 bases, and 16 bases separated the two germline ends.

The chain is built from TRBV4-2 and TRBJ1-2, with TRBD1 as a possible D gene (6 bases). The CDR3 loop spans 13 amino acids. The V end lost 5 bases, the J end lost 5 bases, and 12 bases lay between the germline ends. Germline CDR1 is LGHNA and CDR2 is YNFKEQ. CDR3 in amino acids: CASSEGGDYGYTF. CDR3 bases: TGTGCCAGCAGCGAGGGGGGGGATTATGGCTACACCTTC.

For this clone: The sample contains more than one DNA sequence encoding this CDR3. The chain employs TRBV6-5 and TRBJ2-7; D uncertain. Germline CDR1 is MNHEY and CDR2 is SVGAGI. The ends were cut back, 6 bases at V and 4 bases at J, with 4 bases in the middle. The CDR3 covers 10 residues. The CDR3 bases are TGTGCCAGCAGAGCGTACGAGCAGTACTTC. It codes for CASRAYEQYF.

The chain has TRBV5-6 and TRBJ2-3; D unclear. V was clipped by 0 bases and J by 6 bases, with 23 bases between them. Germline-derived CDR1 and CDR2 are SGHDT and YYEEEE. The CDR3 runs to 18 residues. CDR3: CASSLAVPILSVPDTQYF. CDR3 nucleotides: TGTGCCAGCAGCTTGGCAGTCCCTATACTTTCTGTGCCGGATACGCAGTATTTT.

The chain couples TRBV30 to TRBJ1-4; TRBD1 matches 8 bases. The CDR3 is 14 residues long. With V trimmed by 5 bases and J by 3 bases, 5 bases remained unmatched. Germline V gene data show CDR1 as GTSNPN and CDR2 as SVGIG (reference sequence). The DNA for the CDR3 is TGTGCCTGGGGAACAGGGGGAGCTAATGAAAAACTGTTTTTT. Protein: CAWGTGGANEKLFF.

The chain links TRBV9 to TRBJ1-1, with a weak D call TRBD1 (5 bases). V was trimmed by 0 bases and J by 0 bases, leaving 9 bases between them. The CDR3 runs to 15 residues. In germline, CDR1 is SGDLS, CDR2 YYNGEE. CDR3 sequence (DNA): TGTGCCAGCAGCGTAGCGACAGCCATGAACACTGAAGCTTTCTTT. Protein sequence: CASSVATAMNTEAFF.

The V call is TRBV6-4, the J call TRBJ1-2, with D uncertain. The CDR3 runs to 15 residues. Trimming removed 0 bases from V and 5 bases from J, with 13 bases in between. Per germline, CDR1 MRHNA and CDR2 SNTAGT. The CDR3 nucleotides read TGTGCCAGCAGTGACTCGAGAATTCCGGGTTATGGCTACACCTTC. Translating gives CASSDSRIPGYGYTF.

The V and J genes are TRBV10-2 and TRBJ2-7; 9 bases agree with TRBD2. V shed 2 bases, J shed 2 bases, and the junction held 4 bases outside the gene matches. In germline, CDR1 is WSHSY, CDR2 SAAADI. This CDR3 has 15 amino acids. DNA for the CDR3: TGCGCCAGCAGTGAGCCTAGCGGGACCCCCTACGAGCAGTACTTC. Translated: CASSEPSGTPYEQYF.

A word on this clone: The sample contains more than one DNA sequence encoding this CDR3. The chain carries TRBV4-3 and TRBJ1-1; no definite D call. CDR1 LGHNA and CDR2 YSLEER come from the germline V gene. The length of the CDR3 is 11 residues. Trimming cost V 1 base and J 11 bases, with 8 bases left between them. CDR3: CASSQGGEAFF. The CDR3 DNA is TGCGCCAGCAGCCAAGGCGGGGAGGCTTTCTTT.

V is TRBV7-6 and J is TRBJ2-7; weak D call: TRBD2 (5 bases). Trimming stripped 1 base from V and 2 bases from J, with 6 bases between. The CDR3 has 13 residues. Germline V gene lookup returns CDR1 SGHVS and CDR2 FNYEAQ. The CDR3 coding sequence is TGTGCCAGCAGCTTAGAACTAGCCTACGAGCAGTACTTC. This sequence encodes CASSLELAYEQYF. The whole variable domain, filled in from reference TRBV7-6 and TRBJ2-7, reads GAGVSQSPRYKVTKRGQDVALRCDPISGHVSLYWYRQALGQGPEFLTYFNYEAQQDKSGLPNDRFSAERPEGSISTLTIQRTEQRDSAMYRCASSLELAYEQYFGPGTRLTVT.